The clone carrying this T cell receptor beta chain was seen just once. This record belongs to a study of T cells in Graves' hyperthyroidism and ophthalmopathy. RNA transcripts were the template for amplifying TCR beta CDR3 regions. An initial round of RT-PCR targeting the TCR CDR3 relied on the HTBI primer set. TCRdb fed the multiplex PCR reads into MiXCR, producing one record per CDR3 protein. The sample lists around 600,000 distinct CDR3 sequences, more than 13% occurring once. This CDR3 region has 16 residues. V was trimmed by 2 bases and J by 4 bases, leaving 17 bases between them. The germline CDR1 and CDR2 sequences are SGHRS and YFSETQ.

The sequenced material came from blood. V gene TRBV5-1 combines with J gene TRBJ2-3, with a possible D match to TRBD2 (6 bases). The clonotype comes from a young woman with Graves' ophthalmopathy. CDR3 in DNA: TGCGCCAGCAGCTTCGGGACTGGCGGAACCTCAGATACGCAGTATTTT. The encoded protein is CASSFGTGGTSDTQYF.